This T cell receptor beta chain was observed in a study of shared clonotypes between healthy human individuals. The repertoire was sequenced with immunoSEQ multiplex PCR; TCRdb's copy has only in-frame clones and lacks some. Seen here are approximately 400,000 clones, around 96% observed once, and the top ten hold 0.32%. Trimming left V 4 bases short and J 3 bases short, with 10 bases between. Germline V gene data show CDR1 as SGHRS and CDR2 as YFSETQ. There are 14 residues in the CDR3. The chain is built from TRBV5-1 and TRBJ1-4, with D unresolved. Sequenced material: memory CD8+ T cells sorted from blood. This sample's subset: CD45RO+ cells pooled with CCR7-negative TemRA cells. The origin of this receptor is a man in his thirties or forties in good health. The CDR3 sequence: CASSIGSANEKLFF. In nucleotides, the CDR3 is TGCGCCAGCAGCATTGGGTCGGCTAATGAAAAACTGTTTTTT.